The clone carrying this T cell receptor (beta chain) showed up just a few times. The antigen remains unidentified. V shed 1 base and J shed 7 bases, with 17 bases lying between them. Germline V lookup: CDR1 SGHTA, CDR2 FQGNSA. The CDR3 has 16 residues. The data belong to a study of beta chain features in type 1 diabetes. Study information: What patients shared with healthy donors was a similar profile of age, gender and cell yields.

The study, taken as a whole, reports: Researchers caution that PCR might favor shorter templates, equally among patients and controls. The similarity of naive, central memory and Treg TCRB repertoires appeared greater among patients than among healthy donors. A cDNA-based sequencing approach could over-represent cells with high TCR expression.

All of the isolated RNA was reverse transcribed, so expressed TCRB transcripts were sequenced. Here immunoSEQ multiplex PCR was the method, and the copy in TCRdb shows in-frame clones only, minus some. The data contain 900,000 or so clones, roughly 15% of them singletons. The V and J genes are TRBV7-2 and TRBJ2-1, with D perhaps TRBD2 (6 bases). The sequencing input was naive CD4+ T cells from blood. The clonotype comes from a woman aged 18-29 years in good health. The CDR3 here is CASSLGGDSWVNEQFF. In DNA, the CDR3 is TGTGCCAGCAGCTTAGGAGGGGACTCTTGGGTGAATGAGCAGTTCTTC. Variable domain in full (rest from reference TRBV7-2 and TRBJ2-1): GAGVSQSPSNKVTEKGKDVELRCDPISGHTALYWYRQSLGQGLEFLIYFQGNSAPDKSGLPSDRFSAERTGGSVSTLTIQRTQQEDSAVYLCASSLGGDSWVNEQFFGPGTRLTVL.